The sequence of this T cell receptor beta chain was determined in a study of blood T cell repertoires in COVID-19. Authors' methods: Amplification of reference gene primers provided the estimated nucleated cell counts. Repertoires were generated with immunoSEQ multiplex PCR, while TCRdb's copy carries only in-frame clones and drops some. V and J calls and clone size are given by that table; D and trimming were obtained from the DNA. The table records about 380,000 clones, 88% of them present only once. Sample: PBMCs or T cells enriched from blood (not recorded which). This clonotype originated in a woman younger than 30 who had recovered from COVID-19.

As DNA, the CDR3 is TGTGCCTGGAGAGACATCGGGGGTGAAGCTTTCTTT. It translates to CAWRDIGGEAFF. The chain links TRBV30 to TRBJ1-1; D possibly corresponds to TRBD1 (5 bases). This CDR3 has 12 residues. The V gene's germline CDR1 is GTSNPN and CDR2 SVGIG (reference sequence). Trimming took 3 bases from V and 7 from J, leaving 12 bases between them.